The 30 T cell receptor beta chains in this list originate from one sample, sequenced in a study of T cells in Graves' hyperthyroidism and ophthalmopathy. TCR beta CDR3 sequences were amplified from RNA transcripts. In the first-round RT-PCR of the TCR CDR3, the HTBI primer set was used. TCRdb redid the calling of the multiplex PCR reads with MiXCR, one entry per CDR3 protein. The data show about 480,000 distinct CDR3 sequences, approximately 15% seen once. The specimen was blood. The receptors derive from a woman aged 18-29 years with Graves' hyperthyroidism.

This clonotype was counted a few times. J is TRBJ1-6 and V is TRBV20-1; TRBD1 might be the D (5 bases). CDR1 DFQATT and CDR2 SNEGSKA come from the germline V gene (reference sequence). V was pared by 1 base and J by 5 bases, with 9 bases between. CDR3 length: 14 amino acids. For the CDR3, the DNA is TGCAGTGCTAGAGGGGGCTCTCATAATTCACCCCTCCACTTT. This gives the protein CSARGGSHNSPLHF.

The chain uses TRBV11-2 and TRBJ2-7, with no clear D. V gave up 0 bases and J gave up 4 bases, with 10 bases separating them. Germline CDR1 and CDR2: SGHAT and FQNNGV. The CDR3 loop spans 14 amino acids. CDR3 DNA sequence: TGTGCCAGCAGCTTAGAAGGAACCTCGTACGAGCAGTACGTC. Its protein product is CASSLEGTSYEQYV.

This chain uses TRBV24-1 with TRBJ2-3; TRBD2 matches at 15 bases. Germline V lookup: CDR1 KGHDR, CDR2 SFDVKD. There are 17 residues in the CDR3. The junction had 4 bases not matched to a gene; V was cut back by 4 bases and J by 3 bases. CDR3 DNA: TGTGCCACCAGTGACCCAGGACTAGCGGGAGGGACAGATACGCAGTATTTT. Its translation is CATSDPGLAGGTDTQYF.

In this sample, this clonotype turned up many times. The chain carries TRBV20-1 and TRBJ2-3; perhaps TRBD2 as D (5 bases). The V and J ends lost 4 bases and 0 bases respectively, with 17 bases between them. CDR1 is DFQATT, CDR2 SNEGSKA, per germline (reference sequence). The CDR3 runs 16 residues. The CDR3 region is CSAKERTTTSTDTQYF. The CDR3, as DNA: TGCAGTGCTAAGGAGCGGACCACTACTAGCACAGATACGCAGTATTTT.

This rearrangement joins TRBV9 to TRBJ2-3; 8 nucleotides agree with TRBD2. The CDR3 sequence is 13 residues long. Germline lookup yields CDR1 SGDLS and CDR2 YYNGEE. J was trimmed by 6 bases and V by 1 base; bases with no gene match: 1. The CDR3 region is CASSVRGGDTQYF. DNA of the CDR3: TGTGCCAGCAGCGTACGCGGGGGGGATACGCAGTATTTT.

At least ten counts were recorded for this clonotype. The chain carries TRBV7-8 and TRBJ2-1; the D gene is possibly TRBD2 (6 bases). The V gene's germline CDR1 is SGHVS and CDR2 FQNEAQ. The CDR3 spans 17 residues. V lost 0 bases, J lost 4 bases, and 16 bases lay in between. CDR3: CASSLAGSSGLYNEQFF. For the CDR3, the DNA is TGTGCCAGCAGCTTAGCGGGGAGTAGCGGCCTGTACAATGAGCAGTTCTTC.

In its sample, this clonotype was seen many times. The gene calls are TRBV6-1 and TRBJ2-2, with D possibly matching TRBD1 (5 bases). Germline values: CDR1 MNHNS, CDR2 SASEGT. V shed 11 bases and J shed 0 bases, with 19 bases lying between them. CDR3 length: 16 amino acids. The CDR3 bases are TGTGCCGGTTGGGGCGGCCTCACCGCGAACACCGGGGAGCTGTTTTTT. Protein sequence: CAGWGGLTANTGELFF.

This clonotype was detected ten times or more. The chain uses TRBV6-1 and TRBJ2-1; 8 nucleotides match TRBD1. This CDR3 comprises 15 residues. Germline CDR1 and CDR2: MNHNS and SASEGT. Germline trimming cut 6 bases from V and 5 bases from J; bases unmatched to any gene: 9. The DNA for the CDR3 is TGTGCCAGCAGAGAGGACAGGGATGCACACAATGAGCAGTTCTTC. Its translation: CASREDRDAHNEQFF.

This rearrangement joins TRBV20-1 to TRBJ2-2; 7 bases match TRBD2. V gave up 0 bases and J gave up 4 bases; unmatched junction bases: 8. The germline V gene has CDR1 DFQATT and CDR2 SNEGSKA (reference sequence). The CDR3 is 16 residues long. CDR3 protein: CSARDSGGGPTGELFF. CDR3 nucleotide sequence: TGCAGTGCTAGAGATTCTGGGGGAGGGCCCACCGGGGAGCTGTTTTTT.

The table lists this clonotype with many counts. The chain links TRBV12-3 or TRBV12-4 to TRBJ2-5, with D perhaps assigned TRBD1 or TRBD2 (5 bases each). Trimming pared 5 bases from V and 9 bases from J, leaving 10 bases between. The CDR3 extends over 11 amino acids. The CDR3 region has the DNA TGTGCCAGCAGTGTCCTGGGGGCCCAGTACTTC. Its translation: CASSVLGAQYF.

V gene TRBV6-1 combines with J gene TRBJ2-5; D tentatively fits TRBD1 or TRBD2 (5 bases each). The V and J ends lost 6 bases and 5 bases respectively, with 13 bases between them. This CDR3 comprises 13 residues. Germline V gene lookup returns CDR1 MNHNS and CDR2 SASEGT. The CDR3 sequence: CASRRGARETQYF. In DNA, the CDR3 is TGTGCCAGCAGGAGAGGGGCCAGGGAGACCCAGTACTTC.

This clonotype occurred many times. This chain connects TRBV11-2 to TRBJ1-6, with D tentatively TRBD1 (6 bases). Trimming shortened V by 5 bases and J by 5 bases, and 13 bases separated the two germline ends. This CDR3 contains 15 residues. Germline values: CDR1 SGHAT, CDR2 FQNNGV. The CDR3 spells CASSPTGQDNSPLHF. As DNA, the CDR3 is TGTGCCAGCAGCCCCACGGGACAAGATAATTCACCCCTCCACTTT.

V is TRBV30 and J is TRBJ1-5; maybe TRBD1 (5 bases). V was cut by 4 bases and J by 7 bases, with 17 bases left in between. CDR3 size: 14 residues. Per germline, CDR1 GTSNPN and CDR2 SVGIG (reference sequence). Written as DNA, the CDR3 is TGTGCCTGGACCGATGGGGGTATGCGGCAGCCCCAGCATTTT. The encoded protein is CAWTDGGMRQPQHF.

There are many counts of this clonotype. The chain has TRBV2 and TRBJ2-1, with a possible D match to TRBD1 (6 bases). Germline assignment: CDR1 SNHLY and CDR2 FYNNEI. V was clipped by 8 bases and J by 2 bases, with 10 bases between them. This CDR3 has 13 residues. The CDR3 DNA reads TGTGCCAGCTGCCGGACAGCCTACAATGAGCAGTTCTTC. Its translation: CASCRTAYNEQFF.

At least ten counts were recorded for this clonotype. The V gene is TRBV3-1, the J gene TRBJ2-1; a weak D match, TRBD2 (5 bases). The CDR3 contains 16 residues. The V gene's germline CDR1 is LGHDT and CDR2 YNNKEL (reference sequence). With 0 bases removed from V and 6 bases from J, the gap between germline ends came to 15 bases. The CDR3 sequence is CASSQDSPQRPNEQFF. CDR3 nucleotide sequence: TGTGCCAGCAGCCAAGATTCCCCCCAGCGGCCCAATGAGCAGTTCTTC.

This clonotype was detected ten times or more. The chain combines TRBV10-3 with TRBJ2-3; weak D call: TRBD2 (5 bases). Trimming shortened V by 3 bases and J by 4 bases, and 11 bases separated the two germline ends. Germline assignment: CDR1 ENHRY and CDR2 SYGVKD. There are 14 residues in the CDR3. CDR3 residues: CAISDVGVPDTQYF. The DNA for the CDR3 is TGTGCCATCAGTGACGTGGGAGTCCCAGATACGCAGTATTTT.

In its sample, this clonotype was seen many times. CDR3 in amino acids: CASMTSGRWNEQFF. The CDR3 DNA reads as TGTGCCAGTATGACTAGCGGGAGGTGGAATGAGCAGTTCTTC. V is TRBV2 and J is TRBJ2-1; 13 positions match TRBD2. The CDR3 spans 14 residues. CDR1 is SNHLY and CDR2 is FYNNEI in the germline V gene. The ends lost 9 bases at V and 7 bases at J; junction bases unmatched: 6.

This chain uses TRBV7-6 with TRBJ1-4, with 10 bases matching TRBD1. The CDR3 totals 16 residues. Germline lookup yields CDR1 SGHVS and CDR2 FNYEAQ. The J segment lost 5 bases and the V segment lost 2 bases, leaving 5 bases of the junction unmatched. CDR3 coding DNA: TGTGCCAGCAGCTTACCTCCGGGACAGGGGAATGAAAAACTGTTTTTT. Encoded protein: CASSLPPGQGNEKLFF.

This clonotype was seen many times. The chain carries TRBV7-8 and TRBJ2-1; 9 bases agree with TRBD2. Germline trimming cut 5 bases from V and 7 bases from J; bases unmatched to any gene: 12. Per the germline V gene, CDR1 is SGHVS and CDR2 is FQNEAQ. The length of the CDR3 is 16 residues. CDR3 sequence: CASSVPGLARKNEQFF. In DNA form, the CDR3 reads TGTGCCAGCAGCGTCCCGGGACTAGCCAGGAAGAATGAGCAGTTCTTC. Filled out from reference TRBV7-8 and TRBJ2-1, the complete variable domain reads GAGVSQSPRYKVAKRGQDVALRCDPISGHVSLFWYQQALGQGPEFLTYFQNEAQLDKSGLPSDRFFAERPEGSVSTLKIQRTQQEDSAVYLCASSVPGLARKNEQFFGPGTRLTVL.

There are many counts of this clonotype. This chain joins TRBV20-1 and TRBJ2-1; 11 nucleotides agree with TRBD2. Trimming at V came to 0 bases and at J to 9 bases, leaving 19 bases not matched to a gene. The length of the CDR3 is 19 residues. The germline V gene encodes CDR1 DFQATT and CDR2 SNEGSKA (reference sequence). CDR3 loop: CSARDGSSGRVRDVPEQFF. The CDR3 coding sequence is TGCAGTGCTAGAGATGGTAGTAGCGGGAGGGTTCGGGACGTTCCTGAGCAGTTCTTC.

This clonotype was counted at least ten times. The chain carries TRBV19 and TRBJ1-2, with D perhaps matching TRBD1 (6 bases). The CDR3 totals 12 residues. Between the trimmed V and J ends, which lost 5 bases and 5 bases, there was a span of 9 bases. CDR1 is LNHDA, CDR2 SQIVND, per germline (reference sequence). CDR3 sequence reads: CASSPGEYGYTF. The CDR3 DNA sequence: TGTGCCAGTAGTCCAGGGGAATATGGCTACACCTTC.

The chain recombines TRBV3-1 with TRBJ1-3; D is unclear. CDR1 LGHDT and CDR2 YNNKEL come from the germline V gene (reference sequence). V lost 4 bases and J lost 4, with 11 bases in between. The CDR3 is 14 residues long. DNA of the CDR3: TGTGCCAGCAGCCGCTATGAAACGGGAAACACCATATATTTT. This encodes CASSRYETGNTIYF. Using reference TRBV3-1 and TRBJ1-3 for the parts outside the CDR3, the full variable domain is DTAVSQTPKYLVTQMGNDKSIKCEQNLGHDTMYWYKQDSKKFLKIMFSYNNKELIINETVPNRFSPKSPDKAHLNLHINSLELGDSAVYFCASSRYETGNTIYFGEGSWLTVV.

This clonotype was counted ten times or more. The rearrangement links TRBV30 to TRBJ2-5, with no clear D. CDR3 length: 12 amino acids. Germline V gene data show CDR1 as GTSNPN and CDR2 as SVGIG (reference sequence). Trimming took off 0 bases at V and 4 bases at J, with 6 bases between the two ends. The CDR3 protein is CAWSVRRETQYF. For the CDR3, the DNA is TGTGCCTGGAGTGTTAGGAGAGAGACCCAGTACTTC.

This chain connects TRBV19 to TRBJ2-2; D possibly corresponds to TRBD2 (6 bases). Germline CDR1 reads LNHDA; CDR2 reads SQIVND (reference sequence). V was cut by 4 bases and J by 0 bases, with 9 bases left in between. This CDR3 spans 15 amino acids. This chain's CDR3 is CASSSGAANTGELFF. CDR3 sequence (DNA): TGTGCCAGTAGTAGCGGGGCCGCGAACACCGGGGAGCTGTTTTTT. Full variable domain (rest looked up from reference TRBV19 and TRBJ2-2): DGGITQSPKYLFRKEGQNVTLSCEQNLNHDAMYWYRQDPGQGLRLIYYSQIVNDFQKGDIAEGYSVSREKKESFPLTVTSAQKNPTAFYLCASSSGAANTGELFFGEGSRLTVL.

This clonotype was counted ten times or more. The chain carries TRBV7-9 and TRBJ1-2; 10 nucleotides agree with TRBD1. CDR3 length equals 16 residues. V was clipped by 2 bases and J by 4 bases; unmatched bases: 7. Germline CDR1 and CDR2: SEHNR and FQNEAQ (reference sequence). CDR3 region: CASSLYGTGEFYGYTF. In DNA form, the CDR3 reads TGTGCCAGCAGCTTATATGGGACAGGGGAATTCTATGGCTACACCTTC.

This clonotype was detected many times. The chain is built from TRBV7-9 and TRBJ2-4; 8 positions agree with TRBD2. Germline lookup yields CDR1 SEHNR and CDR2 FQNEAQ (reference sequence). V trimming: 5 bases; J trimming: 0 bases; junction bases outside the gene matches: 6. The CDR3 contains 16 residues. The CDR3 protein is CASSLSGTLAKNIQYF. CDR3 nucleotides: TGTGCCAGCAGCCTTAGCGGGACCTTAGCCAAAAACATTCAGTACTTC. Combining the CDR3 with reference TRBV7-9 and TRBJ2-4 gives the whole variable domain DTGVSQNPRHKITKRGQNVTFRCDPISEHNRLYWYRQTLGQGPEFLTYFQNEAQLEKSRLLSDRFSAERPKGSFSTLEIQRTEQGDSAMYLCASSLSGTLAKNIQYFGAGTRLSVL.

Ten or more counts support this clonotype. This chain joins TRBV5-8 and TRBJ2-1, with a possible D match to TRBD2 (5 bases). This CDR3 is 13 amino acids long. Germline assignment: CDR1 SGHTS and CDR2 YDEGEE. The germline V and J ends were trimmed by 7 bases and 2 bases, with 10 bases remaining between them. CDR3 in DNA: TGTGCCAGCTGGAGCGGAACCTACAATGAGCAGTTCTTC. This codes for CASWSGTYNEQFF.

This clonotype was recorded many times. The chain employs TRBV5-1 and TRBJ2-3, with a weak D call TRBD2 (6 bases). Germline V gene data show CDR1 as SGHRS and CDR2 as YFSETQ. Trimming removed 6 bases from V and 0 bases from J, with 11 bases in between. This CDR3 is 14 amino acids long. The CDR3 DNA is TGCGCCAGCAACCCGGGGGTGAGCACAGATACGCAGTATTTT. This codes for CASNPGVSTDTQYF. The complete variable domain, with remaining parts taken from reference TRBV5-1 and TRBJ2-3, reads KAGVTQTPRYLIKTRGQQVTLSCSPISGHRSVSWYQQTPGQGLQFLFEYFSETQRNKGNFPGRFSGRQFSNSRSEMNVSTLELGDSALYLCASNPGVSTDTQYFGPGTRLTVL.

In regard to this clonotype: A single base separates this from a much larger clone, so it may be a read error. The chain carries TRBV11-2 and TRBJ2-5; D possibly corresponds to TRBD2 (7 bases). CDR1 is SGHAT, CDR2 FQNNGV, per germline. This CDR3 has 14 amino acids. V dropped 7 bases and J dropped 4 bases, with 16 bases sitting between them. The CDR3 DNA is TGTGCCAGCAAACCTCCGGGGGGCGGAGAGACCCAGTACTTC. Translation gives CASKPPGGGETQYF.

Ten or more counts support this clonotype. This chain joins TRBV6-2 or TRBV6-3 and TRBJ2-5; 14 bases match TRBD2. The J segment lost 6 bases and the V segment lost 2 bases, leaving 2 bases of the junction unmatched. Looked up from germline, CDR1 is MNHEY and CDR2 is SVGEGT. The CDR3 is 15 amino acids. As DNA, the CDR3 is TGTGCCAGCAGTTACGGGACTAGCGGGAGAAAGACCCAGTACTTC. It specifies CASSYGTSGRKTQYF.